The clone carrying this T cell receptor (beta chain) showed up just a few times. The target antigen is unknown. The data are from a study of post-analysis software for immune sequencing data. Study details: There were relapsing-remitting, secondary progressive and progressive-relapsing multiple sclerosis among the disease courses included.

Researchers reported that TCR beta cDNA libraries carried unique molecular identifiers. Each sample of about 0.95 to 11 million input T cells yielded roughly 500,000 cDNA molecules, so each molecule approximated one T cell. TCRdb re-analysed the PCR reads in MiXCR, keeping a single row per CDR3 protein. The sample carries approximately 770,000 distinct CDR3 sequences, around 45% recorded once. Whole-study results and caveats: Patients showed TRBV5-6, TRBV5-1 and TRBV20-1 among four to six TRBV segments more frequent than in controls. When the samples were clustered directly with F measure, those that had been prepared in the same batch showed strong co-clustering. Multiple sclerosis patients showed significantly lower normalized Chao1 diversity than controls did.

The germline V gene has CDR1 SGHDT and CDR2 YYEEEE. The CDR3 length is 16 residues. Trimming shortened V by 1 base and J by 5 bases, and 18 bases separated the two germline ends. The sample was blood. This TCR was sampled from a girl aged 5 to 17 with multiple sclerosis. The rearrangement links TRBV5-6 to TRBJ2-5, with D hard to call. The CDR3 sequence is CASSLSTSLRWETQYF. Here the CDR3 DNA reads TGTGCCAGCAGCTTGAGCACATCATTGAGGTGGGAGACCCAGTACTTC. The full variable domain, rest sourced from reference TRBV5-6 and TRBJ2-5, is DAGVTQSPTHLIKTRGQQVTLRCSPKSGHDTVSWYQQALGQGPQFIFQYYEEEERQRGNFPDRFSGHQFPNYSSELNVNALLLGDSALYLCASSLSTSLRWETQYFGPGTRLLVL.